Following are 14 T cell receptor beta chains from one sample sequenced in a study of CD8+ T cells in alopecia areata. TCR sequencing used cDNA made by reverse transcription of extracted RNA. This table comes from immunoSEQ multiplex PCR, and its TCRdb copy is limited to in-frame clones, with some not included. The top ten clones hold approximately 10% of a sample with 180,000 or so clones, about 70% of them seen once. Sequencing used CD8+ T cells sorted from blood, obtained at week 0. The receptors originated from a human donor with alopecia areata.

This clone occurred a few times. The chain uses TRBV29-1 and TRBJ1-5, with 8 bases identical to TRBD1. CDR3 length: 14 residues. Losses at the gene ends were 6 bases for V and 3 bases for J; bases not matched to a gene: 7. Germline CDR1 and CDR2: SQVTM and ANQGSEA. The CDR3 DNA sequence: TGCAGCGTCCTGACAGGGGCTTCCAATCAGCCCCAGCATTTT. It translates to CSVLTGASNQPQHF.

V usage is TRBV6-6 and J usage is TRBJ1-5; D is possibly TRBD1 (6 bases). Trimming shortened V by 8 bases and J by 1 base, and 15 bases separated the two germline ends. Per the germline V gene, CDR1 is MNHNY and CDR2 is SVGAGI (reference sequence). The CDR3 has 15 residues. CDR3 coding DNA: TGTGCCAGCGTAGGGGGGGTCGGGAGCAATCAGCCCCAGCATTTT. Translating it yields CASVGGVGSNQPQHF.

Only a few counts were recorded for this clone. The chain couples TRBV5-1 to TRBJ2-5; possibly TRBD1 for D (6 bases). Germline CDR1 is SGHRS and CDR2 is YFSETQ. The CDR3 has 13 residues. V lost 0 bases to trimming and J lost 4 bases, with 7 bases between them. This CDR3 is CASSLEGGETQYF. The CDR3 bases are TGCGCCAGCAGCTTGGAAGGGGGAGAGACCCAGTACTTC. Full variable domain (outside the CDR3, taken from reference TRBV5-1 and TRBJ2-5): KAGVTQTPRYLIKTRGQQVTLSCSPISGHRSVSWYQQTPGQGLQFLFEYFSETQRNKGNFPGRFSGRQFSNSRSEMNVSTLELGDSALYLCASSLEGGETQYFGPGTRLLVL.

The V call is TRBV2, the J call TRBJ2-5; 11 nucleotides match TRBD2. This CDR3 is built from 15 residues. Germline CDR1 and CDR2: SNHLY and FYNNEI. The ends lost 5 bases at V and 5 bases at J; junction bases unmatched: 7. In DNA form, the CDR3 reads TGTGCCAGCAGTCCCCCACTAGCGGGGGTGGAGACCCAGTACTTC. This translates into CASSPPLAGVETQYF.

The J gene is TRBJ2-7, the V gene TRBV4-1; 10 nucleotides line up with TRBD1. The CDR3 runs to 15 residues. Unmatched junction bases numbered 5, after V lost 4 bases and J lost 2 bases. CDR1 and CDR2 from the germline V gene are MGHRA and YSYEKL. The CDR3 loop reads CASSRDRGRTYEQYF. The CDR3, as DNA: TGCGCCAGCAGCCGCGACAGGGGGCGAACCTACGAGCAGTACTTC.

This clone was found a few times. V gene TRBV10-3 combines with J gene TRBJ2-3; maybe TRBD2 (6 bases). CDR1 ENHRY and CDR2 SYGVKD come from the germline V gene. The CDR3 covers 15 residues. Trimming left V 7 bases short and J 1 base short, with 15 bases between. In DNA, the CDR3 is TGTGCCATCAACTCGGTGTCTAGCGGCACAGATACGCAGTATTTT. This codes for CAINSVSSGTDTQYF.

V and J are TRBV23-1 and TRBJ2-7; D gene unclear. TRBV23-1 is given ORF status, its function remaining uncertain. Deletions cut 4 bases from V and 1 base from J, with 23 bases between. The CDR3 spans 18 residues. Here the CDR3 reads CASSPLDVFARMSYEQYF. DNA for the CDR3: TGCGCCAGCAGTCCTCTGGACGTGTTCGCCCGAATGTCCTACGAGCAGTACTTC.

This clone has more than one count but fewer than ten. This chain uses TRBV18 with TRBJ2-5; D unresolved. Germline CDR1 KGHSH, CDR2 LQKENI. Between the trimmed V and J ends, which lost 5 bases and 3 bases, there was a span of 16 bases. The CDR3 is 15 amino acids. CDR3 DNA sequence: TGTGCCAGCTCAAACACGGCAGGAGCCAAAGAGACCCAGTACTTC. The encoded protein is CASSNTAGAKETQYF.

Only a few counts were recorded for this clone. This chain links TRBV10-3 with TRBJ1-1, with D perhaps TRBD1 (5 bases). The CDR3 is made up of 13 amino acids. V lost 10 bases and J lost 4, with 16 bases in between. Looked up from germline, CDR1 is ENHRY and CDR2 is SYGVKD. The CDR3 DNA is TGTGCCAGCCACCCGGAGGGGAGCACTGAAGCTTTCTTT. Protein: CASHPEGSTEAFF.

The chain uses TRBV5-1 and TRBJ2-1; maybe TRBD1 (6 bases). CDR1 is SGHRS and CDR2 is YFSETQ in the germline V gene. The V and J ends lost 2 bases and 2 bases respectively, with 11 bases between them. This CDR3 comprises 15 residues. Written as DNA, the CDR3 is TGCGCCAGCAGCTTACAGGGTAACCCCTACAATGAGCAGTTCTTC. This encodes CASSLQGNPYNEQFF.

CDR3 sequence reads: CASSPGSYEQYF. For the CDR3, the DNA is TGTGCCAGCAGTCCGGGGTCCTACGAGCAGTACTTC. The V and J genes are TRBV6-5 and TRBJ2-7; D perhaps matches TRBD2 (5 bases). The CDR3 sequence is 12 residues long. Germline V gene sequence: CDR1 MNHEY, CDR2 SVGAGI. The V and J ends lost 5 bases and 1 base respectively, with 6 bases between them.

The CDR3 DNA sequence: TGCGCCAGCAGCTACGGTAACACTGAAGCTTTCTTT. This translates into CASSYGNTEAFF. V is TRBV5-1 and J is TRBJ1-1; D gene unclear. Germline V lookup: CDR1 SGHRS, CDR2 YFSETQ. V was trimmed by 3 bases and J by 2 bases, leaving 5 bases between them. CDR3 length: 12 residues.

The chain couples TRBV6-6 to TRBJ2-7; D may be TRBD1 (6 bases). Trimming removed 6 bases at V and 2 bases at J, with 11 bases between. The CDR3 has 13 residues. Germline CDR1 and CDR2: MNHNY and SVGAGI (reference sequence). The CDR3 loop is CASRDRTPYEQYF. The CDR3 DNA follows: TGTGCCAGCAGAGACAGGACTCCCTACGAGCAGTACTTC.

This chain connects TRBV2 to TRBJ2-7, with TRBD1 matching over 8 bases. Germline CDR1 SNHLY, CDR2 FYNNEI. With V trimmed by 10 bases and J by 5 bases, 10 bases remained unmatched. CDR3 size: 13 residues. The CDR3 nucleotides are TGTGCCACTCAGTGGGGACAGGACAACGAGCAGTACTTC. Translating gives CATQWGQDNEQYF. Full variable domain (outside the CDR3, taken from reference TRBV2 and TRBJ2-7): EPEVTQTPSHQVTQMGQEVILRCVPISNHLYFYWYRQILGQKVEFLVSFYNNEISEKSEIFDDQFSVERPDGSNFTLKIRSTKLEDSAMYFCATQWGQDNEQYFGPGTRLTVT.